A selection of T cell receptor beta chains follows, all from one sample in a study of early T cells in non-severe SARS-CoV-2 infection. TCRdb recomputed calls from the 5' RACE reads with MiXCR, one row per CDR3 protein. The sample has 45,000 to 55,000 distinct CDR3 sequences; around 10% are singletons. The sequenced sample was whole blood. The receptor set was obtained from an adult who was a healthcare worker with PCR-confirmed SARS-CoV-2 infection or an uninfected control (not recorded which). Both conserved end residues are part of each CDR3. D genes are given only for firm matches. Part of the rows lack a size; the others show once, few, many or a class for expanded clones.

>15|TRBJ1-6|TRBV6-5|-|-
TGTGCCAGCAGTTACCGGTCCTCCTATAATTCACCCCTCCACTTT
CASSYRSSYNSPLHF
>16|TRBJ1-2|TRBV7-9|TRBD1|-
TGTGCCAGCAGCTCATTGACAGGGGACACGCACTATGGCTACACCTTC
CASSSLTGDTHYGYTF
>14|TRBJ1-2|TRBV13|-|many
TGTGCCAGCAGCTTAGTGACACCCGTTGAGGGCTACACCTTC
CASSLVTPVEGYTF
>15|TRBJ2-7|TRBV4-2|-|many
TGTGCCAGCAGCCAAGATACCTCCCCCACCTACGAGCAGTACTTC
CASSQDTSPTYEQYF
>16|TRBJ2-6|TRBV6-4|-|many
TGTGCCAGCAGTCCACAAACAGGCACTGGGGCCAACGTCCTGACTTTC
CASSPQTGTGANVLTF
>14|TRBJ2-3|TRBV5-6|-|few
TGTGCCAGCAGCCCTGGCCTGGCTGAGGATACGCAGTATTTT
CASSPGLAEDTQYF
>14|TRBJ2-7|TRBV6-1|TRBD1|few
TGTGCCAGCAGGGCGACAGGGCCCCCCTACGAGCAGTACTTC
CASRATGPPYEQYF
>16|TRBJ2-6|TRBV10-3|-|-
TGTGCCATCAGTGGTGGGATACTCTCTGGGGCCAACGTCCTGACTTTC
CAISGGILSGANVLTF
>16|TRBJ1-1|TRBV18|-|few
TGTGCCAGCTCACCAACTCCGACATCTGGGGCCACTGAAGCTTTCTTT
CASSPTPTSGATEAFF
>14|TRBJ2-7|TRBV7-2|-|-
TGTGCCAGCAGCTTTGGCCCAGGATCCTACGAGCAGTACTTC
CASSFGPGSYEQYF
>16|TRBJ2-3|TRBV5-1|-|few
TGCGCCAGCAGCTTGGGGAGCAGCTCTAGCACAGATACGCAGTATTTT
CASSLGSSSSTDTQYF
>16|TRBJ2-2|TRBV4-2|-|once
TGTGCCAGCAGCCAAGGAGAATACTCTTACACCGGGGAGCTGTTTTTT
CASSQGEYSYTGELFF
>11|TRBJ1-1|TRBV6-5|-|few
TGTGCCAGCAGTTACGGGATAGAAGCTTTCTTT
CASSYGIEAFF
>14|TRBJ2-7|TRBV6-1|TRBD2|few
TGTGCCAGCAGACGGCTAGCGGGAGGGTACGAGCAGTACTTC
CASRRLAGGYEQYF
>14|TRBJ2-3|TRBV6-4|-|many
TGTGCCAGCAGTGACTCTCTCAGCACAGATACGCAGTATTTT
CASSDSLSTDTQYF
>12|TRBJ1-1|TRBV7-2|-|few
TGTGCCAGCAGCTTAGTGAGCACTGAAGCTTTCTTT
CASSLVSTEAFF
>11|TRBJ2-7|TRBV11-2|-|few
TGTGCCAGCAGCAACGTCAACGAGCAGTACTTC
CASSNVNEQYF
>13|TRBJ2-3|TRBV6-5|-|many
TGTGCCAGCAGTTACTCTAGGGCAGATACGCAGTATTTT
CASSYSRADTQYF
>13|TRBJ2-7|TRBV11-3|-|few
TGTGCCAGCAGCCTATCAGGGGCGAGGGAGCAGTACTTC
CASSLSGAREQYF
>15|TRBJ2-3|TRBV20-1|-|-
TGCAGTGCTCGAAAAGGACGGGGAGCAACAGATACGCAGTATTTT
CSARKGRGATDTQYF
>12|TRBJ2-1|TRBV28|-|many
TGTGCCAGCAGTGCCCCGGGACTTGCTCACTTCTTC
CASSAPGLAHFF
>14|TRBJ2-7|TRBV20-1|TRBD1|many
TGCAGTGCTAGGGAGGGGGACAGGGGGTACGAGCAGTACTTC
CSAREGDRGYEQYF
>13|TRBJ2-1|TRBV6-6|-|-
TGTGCCAGCAGTTACGGGTACACGGGTGAGCAGTTCTTC
CASSYGYTGEQFF
>13|TRBJ2-5|TRBV10-3|-|few
TGTGCCATCAGTGACGACAAGCAAGAGACCCAGTACTTC
CAISDDKQETQYF
>14|TRBJ1-1|TRBV5-1|-|many
TGCGCCAGCAGTCTAGATCCGGAGGACACTGAAGCTTTCTTT
CASSLDPEDTEAFF
>11|TRBJ2-3|TRBV12-3/TRBV12-4|-|many
TGTGCCAGCTCTACCGGGGATACGCAGTATTTT
CASSTGDTQYF
>16|TRBJ2-2|TRBV12-3/TRBV12-4|-|-
TGTGCCAGCAGTTTCAGTCCGGGGCCGAACACCGGGGAGCTGTTTTTT
CASSFSPGPNTGELFF
>12|TRBJ2-7|TRBV29-1|-|-
TGCAGCGTCCGGGACAACTCCTACGAGCAGTACTTC
CSVRDNSYEQYF
>14|TRBJ2-7|TRBV11-2|-|-
TGTGCCAGCAGCCGGGGGACGTCTTCCTACGAGCAGTACTTC
CASSRGTSSYEQYF
>14|TRBJ2-1|TRBV11-2|-|many
TGTGCCAGCAGCCGATCGACAGTGGGCGATGAGCAGTTCTTC
CASSRSTVGDEQFF
>15|TRBJ2-6|TRBV28|-|few
TGTGCCAGCATTGCTCCAGGAGTCGGGGCCAACGTCCTGACTTTC
CASIAPGVGANVLTF
>15|TRBJ2-1|TRBV11-3|TRBD2|-
TGTGCCAGCAGCCTAGGAGTAGCGGGAGGTGGTGAGCAGTTCTTC
CASSLGVAGGGEQFF
>15|TRBJ2-5|TRBV3-1|-|many
TGTGCCAGCAGCCCCTCCGGGCCGGAAGGAGAGACCCAGTACTTC
CASSPSGPEGETQYF
>15|TRBJ2-5|TRBV18|TRBD1|-
TGTGCCAGCTCAATATTCGGGGACAGTCAAGAGACCCAGTACTTC
CASSIFGDSQETQYF
>16|TRBJ2-3|TRBV10-3|-|-
TGTGCCATCAGTGAGTCCGGGACTTCTAGCACAGATACGCAGTATTTT
CAISESGTSSTDTQYF
>14|TRBJ2-1|TRBV27|-|-
TGTGCCAGCAGTTTCGGTCTCAGGGCAATGAAGCAGTTCTTC
CASSFGLRAMKQFF
>14|TRBJ1-6|TRBV5-1|-|-
TGCGCCAGCAGTTCAGCGGAGATGGATTCACCCCTCCACTTT
CASSSAEMDSPLHF
>12|TRBJ2-1|TRBV5-4|-|many
TGTGCCAGCAGCTCTATGGACCAACGGGGGTTCTTC
CASSSMDQRGFF
>12|TRBJ1-5|TRBV28|-|-
TGTGCCACCTCCGGGTTAAATCAGCCCCAGCATTTT
CATSGLNQPQHF
>16|TRBJ1-3|TRBV6-6|-|-
TGTGCCAGCAGTTGGCTCGACGTAAGCTCTGGAAACACCATATATTTT
CASSWLDVSSGNTIYF
>14|TRBJ1-5|TRBV19|-|many
TGTGCCAGTAGTATAGTTATGATGAATCAGCCCCAGCATTTT
CASSIVMMNQPQHF
>15|TRBJ2-1|TRBV3-1|TRBD2|-
TGTGCCAGCAGCCCAGGGACTAGCTCGAACGATGAGCAGTTCTTC
CASSPGTSSNDEQFF
>14|TRBJ1-1|TRBV11-2|-|many
TGTGCCAGCACCAGGGGATCTGATAGGACTGAAGCTTTCTTT
CASTRGSDRTEAFF